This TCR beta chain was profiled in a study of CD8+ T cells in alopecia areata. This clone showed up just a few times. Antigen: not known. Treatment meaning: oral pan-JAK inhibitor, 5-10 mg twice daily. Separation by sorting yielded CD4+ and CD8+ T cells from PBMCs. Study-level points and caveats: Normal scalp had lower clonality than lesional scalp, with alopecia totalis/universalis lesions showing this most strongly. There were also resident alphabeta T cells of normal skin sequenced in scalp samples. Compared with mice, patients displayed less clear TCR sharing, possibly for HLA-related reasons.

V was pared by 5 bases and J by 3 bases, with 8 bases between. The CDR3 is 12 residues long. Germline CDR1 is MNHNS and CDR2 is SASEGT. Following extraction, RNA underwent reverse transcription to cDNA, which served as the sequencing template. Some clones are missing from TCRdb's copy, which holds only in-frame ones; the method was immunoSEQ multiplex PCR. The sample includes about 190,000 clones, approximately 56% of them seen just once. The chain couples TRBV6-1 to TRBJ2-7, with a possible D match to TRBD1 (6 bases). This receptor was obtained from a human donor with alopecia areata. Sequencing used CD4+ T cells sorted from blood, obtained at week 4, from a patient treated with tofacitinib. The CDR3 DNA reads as TGTGCCAGCAGTAAAGGGGGCTACGAGCAGTACTTC. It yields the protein CASSKGGYEQYF.